The 19 T cell receptor beta chains below were found in one sample sequenced in a study of OX40 agonist ivuxolimab in advanced cancers. The table came from immunoSEQ multiplex PCR; TCRdb's copy has only in-frame clones and leaves some out. Altogether approximately 82,000 clones are present, roughly nine tenths being singletons, with the ten largest covering about 9.1%. Source: CD4+ or CD8+ T cells sorted from blood, taken in a trial of the OX40 agonist ivuxolimab. The origin of the receptors is an adult with an advanced solid tumor such as melanoma, head and neck, liver or kidney cancer.

The V and J genes are TRBV19 and TRBJ1-2; possibly TRBD1 for D (6 bases). V was shortened by 1 base and J by 0 bases, with 15 bases between the two germline ends. The CDR3 consists of 17 residues. The germline V gene has CDR1 LNHDA and CDR2 SQIVND (reference sequence). CDR3 residues: CASSIGIGQHPNYGYTF. CDR3 DNA: TGTGCCAGTAGTATAGGGATAGGACAGCACCCTAACTATGGCTACACCTTC.

The chain links TRBV6-4 to TRBJ2-2, with TRBD2 matching 10 bases. This CDR3 is built from 18 residues. Germline V gene lookup returns CDR1 MRHNA and CDR2 SNTAGT. The trim removed 9 bases at V and 5 bases at J, leaving 18 bases unmatched. CDR3 in amino acids: CARNLAGTSEFGTGELFF. The CDR3, as DNA: TGTGCCAGGAACCTAGCCGGGACTAGCGAATTTGGTACCGGGGAGCTGTTTTTT.

In nucleotides, the CDR3 is TGCGCCAGCAGCCAGGTTGGGGGCAGGGTTAATGAAAAACTGTTTTTT. The encoded protein is CASSQVGGRVNEKLFF. J is TRBJ1-4 and V is TRBV4-1; TRBD1 is a possible D gene (6 bases). CDR1 MGHRA and CDR2 YSYEKL come from the germline V gene. V gave up 3 bases and J gave up 4 bases, with 15 bases separating them. The CDR3 runs 16 residues.

The chain has TRBV28 and TRBJ2-7; 9 bases are a match to TRBD1. V was clipped by 10 bases and J by 3 bases; unmatched bases: 7. The CDR3 is 13 residues long. Per the germline V gene, CDR1 is MDHEN and CDR2 is SYDVKM. The CDR3 coding sequence is TGTGCCAACTCACCGGGACAGGGCTACGAGCAGTACTTC. Translation gives CANSPGQGYEQYF.

This sequence joins TRBV5-1 and TRBJ1-3, with no clear D. The CDR3 has 14 residues. In germline, CDR1 is SGHRS, CDR2 YFSETQ. The ends were cut back, 1 base at V and 4 bases at J, with 9 bases in the middle. CDR3 DNA: TGCGCCAGCAGCTTGCTGAGCGGCGGAAACACCATATATTTT. This translates into CASSLLSGGNTIYF.

This chain joins TRBV19 and TRBJ1-2, with TRBD1 matching over 8 bases. Germline assignment: CDR1 LNHDA and CDR2 SQIVND (reference sequence). The CDR3 totals 13 residues. V shed 6 bases, J shed 6 bases, and the junction held 6 bases outside the gene matches. Here the CDR3 reads CASRDRGRDGYTF. CDR3 DNA: TGTGCCAGTAGAGACAGGGGAAGGGATGGCTACACCTTC.

The chain employs TRBV7-3 and TRBJ1-1; D remains unclear. Germline values: CDR1 SGHTA, CDR2 FQGTGA. V shed 8 bases and J shed 0 bases, with 10 bases lying between them. The CDR3 contains 13 residues. The CDR3 region is CASHLGMNTEAFF. In DNA, the CDR3 is TGTGCCAGCCATCTGGGGATGAACACTGAAGCTTTCTTT.

This chain links TRBV10-1 with TRBJ2-1; TRBD2 aligns across 16 bases. The ends lost 3 bases at V and 2 bases at J; junction bases unmatched: 10. CDR1 is WNHNN and CDR2 is SYGVQD in the germline V gene (reference sequence). The CDR3 is 20 residues long. CDR3 bases: TGCGCCAGCAGTGACCCTCCGGGACTAGCGGGGGGGGAAACCTACAATGAGCAGTTCTTC. Translation gives CASSDPPGLAGGETYNEQFF.

The gene calls are TRBV6-6 and TRBJ1-2, with 8 bases identical to TRBD1. Per germline, CDR1 MNHNY and CDR2 SVGAGI (reference sequence). The length of the CDR3 is 13 residues. Germline trimming cut 8 bases from V and 4 bases from J; bases unmatched to any gene: 6. CDR3 residues: CASGAGGSYGYTF. CDR3 in DNA: TGTGCCAGCGGGGCAGGGGGCAGCTATGGCTACACCTTC.

This chain joins TRBV28 and TRBJ2-5, with D possibly called TRBD1 or TRBD2 (5 bases each). Trimming cost V 6 bases and J 13 bases, with 21 bases left between them. Germline V gene data show CDR1 as MDHEN and CDR2 as SYDVKM. The length of the CDR3 is 13 residues. In nucleotides, the CDR3 is TGTGCCAGCAGGGAACCGGGACCGGGAAAGAGGTACTTC. It yields the protein CASREPGPGKRYF.

V gene TRBV6-5 combines with J gene TRBJ1-2; D unresolved. The CDR3 has 12 residues. V lost 2 bases to trimming and J lost 1 base, with 2 bases between them. The germline CDR1 and CDR2 sequences are MNHEY and SVGAGI. The CDR3 sequence: CASSYNNYGYTF. The CDR3 bases are TGTGCCAGCAGTTACAATAACTATGGCTACACCTTC.

The V and J genes are TRBV6-5 and TRBJ2-5; 11 nucleotides align to TRBD1. With V trimmed by 6 bases and J by 7 bases, 10 bases remained unmatched. The CDR3 length is 15 residues. Per germline, CDR1 MNHEY and CDR2 SVGAGI. CDR3 in amino acids: CASRPPGQGVGTQYF. The CDR3 bases are TGTGCCAGCAGGCCCCCGGGACAGGGGGTTGGGACCCAGTACTTC.

The rearrangement links TRBV6-5 to TRBJ1-4; D is uncertain. Trimming removed 6 bases from V and 7 bases from J, with 15 bases in between. Per germline, CDR1 MNHEY and CDR2 SVGAGI. There are 14 residues in the CDR3. The CDR3 DNA reads TGTGCCAGCAGCCGAGGGTCAGATGGTGAAAAACTGTTTTTT. As protein: CASSRGSDGEKLFF.

The chain employs TRBV19 and TRBJ2-7; 11 nucleotides line up with TRBD1. This CDR3 comprises 14 residues. V was pared by 3 bases and J by 6 bases, with 4 bases of the junction left unmatched. The germline gives CDR1 LNHDA, CDR2 SQIVND (reference sequence). The CDR3 region is CASSITGTGGEQYF. CDR3 sequence (DNA): TGTGCCAGTAGTATTACCGGGACAGGGGGCGAGCAGTACTTC. Supplemented by reference TRBV19 and TRBJ2-7, the full variable domain reads DGGITQSPKYLFRKEGQNVTLSCEQNLNHDAMYWYRQDPGQGLRLIYYSQIVNDFQKGDIAEGYSVSREKKESFPLTVTSAQKNPTAFYLCASSITGTGGEQYFGPGTRLTVT.

The rearrangement links TRBV18 to TRBJ1-1; D is ambiguous. The germline CDR1 and CDR2 sequences are KGHSH and LQKENI. V was shortened by 6 bases and J by 5 bases, with 16 bases between the two germline ends. The CDR3 totals 14 residues. The CDR3 coding sequence is TGTGCCAGCTCCCCCGGCCCCCCTACGACTGAAGCTTTCTTT. It encodes CASSPGPPTTEAFF.

The V and J genes are TRBV18 and TRBJ2-5; 7 bases align to TRBD1. This CDR3 spans 14 amino acids. CDR1 and CDR2 (germline): KGHSH, LQKENI. V lost 0 bases, J lost 2 bases, and 0 bases stayed unmatched. DNA for the CDR3: TGTGCCAGCTCACCACCGGGACAGCAAGAGACCCAGTACTTC. It codes for CASSPPGQQETQYF.

The chain employs TRBV11-3 and TRBJ2-3; unclear D gene. The CDR3 spans 15 residues. Germline assignment: CDR1 SGHNT and CDR2 YENEEA. V gave up 1 base and J gave up 6 bases, with 14 bases separating them. CDR3 bases: TGTGCCAGCAGCTTAGGCGGATCCCCCTCCGATACGCAGTATTTT. Translated: CASSLGGSPSDTQYF.

The J gene is TRBJ2-7, the V gene TRBV28; D is undetermined. The germline V gene encodes CDR1 MDHEN and CDR2 SYDVKM. The CDR3 sequence is 12 residues long. The V gene lost 5 bases and the J gene lost 7 bases, with 12 bases spanning the gap. The CDR3: CASSVDRLEQYF. For the CDR3, the DNA is TGTGCCAGCAGTGTAGACCGCTTAGAGCAGTACTTC.

This chain uses TRBV6-6 with TRBJ2-7; TRBD2 matches 7 bases. The CDR3 totals 15 residues. Looked up from germline, CDR1 is MNHNY and CDR2 is SVGAGI (reference sequence). V dropped 6 bases and J dropped 4; count of bases not matched to a gene: 12. DNA for the CDR3: TGTGCCAGCAGCCGTTGGGCAGCGGGGAATTACGAGCAGTACTTC. It specifies CASSRWAAGNYEQYF.